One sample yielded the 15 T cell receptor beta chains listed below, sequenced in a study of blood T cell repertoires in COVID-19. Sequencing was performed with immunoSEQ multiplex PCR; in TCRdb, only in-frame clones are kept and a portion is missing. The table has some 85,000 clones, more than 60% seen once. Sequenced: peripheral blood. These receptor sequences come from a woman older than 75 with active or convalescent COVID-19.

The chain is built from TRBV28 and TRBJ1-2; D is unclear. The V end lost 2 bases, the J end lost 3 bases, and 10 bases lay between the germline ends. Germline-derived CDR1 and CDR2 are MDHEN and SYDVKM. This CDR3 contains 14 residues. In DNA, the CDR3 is TGTGCCAGCAGTTTAGGTAGTTCCTACTATGGCTACACCTTC. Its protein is CASSLGSSYYGYTF.

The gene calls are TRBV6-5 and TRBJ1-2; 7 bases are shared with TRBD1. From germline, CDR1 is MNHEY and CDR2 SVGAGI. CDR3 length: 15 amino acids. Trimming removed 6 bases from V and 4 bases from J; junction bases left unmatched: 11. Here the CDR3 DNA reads TGTGCCAGCAGGATTCGACAGGGAGGCCCCTATGGCTACACCTTC. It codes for CASRIRQGGPYGYTF.

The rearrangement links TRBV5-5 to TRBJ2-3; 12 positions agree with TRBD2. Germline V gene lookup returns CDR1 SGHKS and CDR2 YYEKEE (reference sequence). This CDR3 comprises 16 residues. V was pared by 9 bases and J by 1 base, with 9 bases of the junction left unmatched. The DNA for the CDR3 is TGTGCCACCAACCCACTAGCGGGGGGCCGCACAGATACGCAGTATTTT. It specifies CATNPLAGGRTDTQYF.

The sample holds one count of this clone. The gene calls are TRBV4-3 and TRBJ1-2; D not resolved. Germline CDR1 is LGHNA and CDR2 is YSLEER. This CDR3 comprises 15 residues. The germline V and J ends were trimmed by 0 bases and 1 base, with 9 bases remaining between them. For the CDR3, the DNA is TGCGCCAGCAGCCAAGATCTGCAGGTTAACTATGGCTACACCTTC. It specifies CASSQDLQVNYGYTF.

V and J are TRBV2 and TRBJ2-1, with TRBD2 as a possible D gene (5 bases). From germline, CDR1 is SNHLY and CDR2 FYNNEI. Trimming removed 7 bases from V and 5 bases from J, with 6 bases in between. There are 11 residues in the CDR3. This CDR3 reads CASMRDNEQFF. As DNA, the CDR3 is TGTGCCAGCATGAGGGACAATGAGCAGTTCTTC.

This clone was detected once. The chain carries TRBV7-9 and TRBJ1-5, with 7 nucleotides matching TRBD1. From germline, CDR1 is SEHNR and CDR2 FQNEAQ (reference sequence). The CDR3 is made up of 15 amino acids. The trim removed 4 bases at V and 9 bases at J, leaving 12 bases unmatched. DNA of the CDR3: TGTGCCAGCAGCTCCGTACAGGGGAGGTTTGCGCCCCAGCATTTT. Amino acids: CASSSVQGRFAPQHF.

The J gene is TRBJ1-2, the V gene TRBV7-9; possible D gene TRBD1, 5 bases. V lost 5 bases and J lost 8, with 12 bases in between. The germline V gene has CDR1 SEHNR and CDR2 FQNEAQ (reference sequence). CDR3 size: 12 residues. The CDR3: CASSVPGLGYTF. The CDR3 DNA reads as TGTGCCAGCAGCGTACCAGGGCTGGGCTACACCTTC.

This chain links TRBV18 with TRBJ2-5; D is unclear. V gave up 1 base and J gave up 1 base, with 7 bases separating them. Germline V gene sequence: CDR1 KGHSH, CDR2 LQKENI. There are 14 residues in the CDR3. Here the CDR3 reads CASSPRAAQETQYF. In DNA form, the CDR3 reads TGTGCCAGCTCACCACGGGCAGCCCAAGAGACCCAGTACTTC.

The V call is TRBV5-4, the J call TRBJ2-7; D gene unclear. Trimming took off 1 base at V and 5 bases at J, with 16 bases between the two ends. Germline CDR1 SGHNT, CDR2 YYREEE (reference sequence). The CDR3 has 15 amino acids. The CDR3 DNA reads TGTGCCAGCAGCTTGCCCGGGTTGAGGCCGAACGAGCAGTACTTC. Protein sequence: CASSLPGLRPNEQYF.

The CDR3: CASTRSGSGVGTQYF. CDR3 nucleotide sequence: TGTGCCAGCACCCGGTCGGGTAGCGGGGTAGGGACCCAGTACTTC. This chain joins TRBV6-5 and TRBJ2-5; 8 bases map to TRBD2. Losses at the gene ends were 7 bases for V and 7 bases for J; bases not matched to a gene: 14. Germline loops: CDR1 MNHEY, CDR2 SVGAGI. This CDR3 region has 15 residues.

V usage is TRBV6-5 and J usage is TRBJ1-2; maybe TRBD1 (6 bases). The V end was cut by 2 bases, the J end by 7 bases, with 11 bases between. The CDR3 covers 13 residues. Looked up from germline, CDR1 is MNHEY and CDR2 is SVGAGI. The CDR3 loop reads CASSYGGGAGYTF. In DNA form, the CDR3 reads TGTGCCAGCAGTTACGGGGGGGGCGCTGGCTACACCTTC.

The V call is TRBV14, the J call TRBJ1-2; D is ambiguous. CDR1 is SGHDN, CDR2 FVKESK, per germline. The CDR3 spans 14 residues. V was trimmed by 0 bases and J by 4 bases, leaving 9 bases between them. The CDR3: CASSQDLGGYGYTF. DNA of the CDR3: TGTGCCAGCAGCCAAGATTTAGGCGGCTATGGCTACACCTTC.

As DNA, the CDR3 is TGTGCCAGCAGCCACTCGGGACAGGGGTCGTGGACCCAGTACTTC. This encodes CASSHSGQGSWTQYF. This sequence joins TRBV14 and TRBJ2-5; 10 nucleotides agree with TRBD1. There are 15 residues in the CDR3. Germline V gives CDR1 SGHDN, CDR2 FVKESK. J was trimmed by 7 bases and V by 3 bases; bases with no gene match: 8.

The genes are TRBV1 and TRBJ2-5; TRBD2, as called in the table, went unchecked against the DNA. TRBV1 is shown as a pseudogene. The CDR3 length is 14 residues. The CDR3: CTSSPSPGEATQYF. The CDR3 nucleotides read TGCACCAGCAGCCCCTCCCCCGGAGAGGCGACCCAGTACTTC.

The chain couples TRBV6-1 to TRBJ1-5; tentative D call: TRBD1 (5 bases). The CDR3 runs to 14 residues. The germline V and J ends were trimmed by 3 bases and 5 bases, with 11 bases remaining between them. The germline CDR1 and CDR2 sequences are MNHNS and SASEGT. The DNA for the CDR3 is TGTGCCAGCAGTGATGAAGGGGTGCATCAGCCCCAGCATTTT. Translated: CASSDEGVHQPQHF.